This TCR beta chain was obtained from a study of blood T cell repertoires in COVID-19. Some clones are missing from TCRdb's copy, which holds only in-frame ones; the method was immunoSEQ multiplex PCR. The sample has some 140,000 clones, 83% seen once. The CDR3 has 16 amino acids. V was pared by 0 bases and J by 6 bases, with 17 bases between. CDR1 is SGHRS, CDR2 YFSETQ, per germline. Those enrolled in Seattle joined during active infection and were followed longitudinally afterward. The sample was peripheral blood. The J gene is TRBJ2-3, the V gene TRBV5-1; possibly TRBD1 for D (6 bases). This TCR came from a woman aged 55 to 70 with COVID-19, enrolled during active disease. The CDR3 is CASSLVVGTQGDTQYF. CDR3 nucleotide sequence: TGCGCCAGCAGCTTGGTTGTCGGGACGCAGGGGGATACGCAGTATTTT.